This record looks at one T cell receptor beta chain sequence and its context. CDR3 length equals 19 residues. Germline values: CDR1 MNHEY, CDR2 SMNVEV (reference sequence). V was trimmed by 0 bases and J by 10 bases, leaving 25 bases between them. The record originates from a study of blood T cell repertoires in COVID-19. Repertoires were generated with immunoSEQ multiplex PCR, while TCRdb's copy carries only in-frame clones and drops some. The sample carries 60,000 to 70,000 clones, 85% recorded once. Specimen: peripheral blood. This sequence joins TRBV27 and TRBJ1-6; D is possibly TRBD1 (6 bases). The sequence was obtained from a man aged 50 to 59 with acute or convalescent COVID-19. In DNA form, the CDR3 reads TGTGCCAGCAGTTTATCTAGAAGGGCTGGCAAACTAAGGGGGTCACCCCTCCACTTT. Translating it yields CASSLSRRAGKLRGSPLHF.